Below are 5 T cell receptor beta chains sequenced from a single sample in a study of blood T cell repertoires in COVID-19. Using immunoSEQ multiplex PCR, the repertoire was profiled, and TCRdb retains in-frame clones only, with some absent. The sample carries about 220,000 clones, approximately 83% recorded once. Input material: PBMCs or T cells enriched from blood (not recorded which). Source of these receptors: a woman in her fifties or sixties who had recovered from COVID-19.

This sequence joins TRBV5-8 and TRBJ2-1; TRBD2 aligns across 10 bases. The length of the CDR3 is 18 residues. CDR1 and CDR2 (germline): SGHTS, YDEGEE. V lost 4 bases, J lost 7 bases, and 17 bases stayed unmatched. CDR3 nucleotide sequence: TGTGCCAGCAGCGGGGGACAGGCCCGGACTAGCGGCTATAATGAGCAGTTCTTC. The encoded protein is CASSGGQARTSGYNEQFF. Looking up the rest from reference TRBV5-8 and TRBJ2-1 gives the full variable domain: EAGVTQSPTHLIKTRGQQATLRCSPISGHTSVYWYQQALGLGLQFLLWYDEGEERNRGNFPPRFSGRQFPNYSSELNVNALELEDSALYLCASSGGQARTSGYNEQFFGPGTRLTVL.

This clone was observed a single time. The rearrangement uses TRBV4-2 and TRBJ2-1, with a tentative D call TRBD2 (6 bases). Trimming removed 7 bases from V and 5 bases from J, with 18 bases in between. Germline CDR1 and CDR2: LGHNA and YNFKEQ. The CDR3 covers 15 residues. CDR3 region: CASTPGRQRNNEQFF. In nucleotides, the CDR3 is TGTGCCAGCACCCCCGGGAGACAGAGAAACAATGAGCAGTTCTTC.

Ten or more counts support this clone. The rearrangement links TRBV2 to TRBJ2-7; D is possibly TRBD2 (6 bases). This CDR3 comprises 14 residues. V lost 1 base and J 2 bases, leaving 9 bases between the germline ends. CDR1 and CDR2 from the germline V gene are SNHLY and FYNNEI. CDR3 coding DNA: TGTGCCAGCAGTGAAGAGGCGGGAACCTACGAGCAGTACTTC. Amino acids: CASSEEAGTYEQYF.

Here the CDR3 DNA reads TGTGCCAGCAGCCTAGGACAGGGGACCGGGGAGCTGTTTTTT. Translated: CASSLGQGTGELFF. The chain has TRBV7-2 and TRBJ2-2; 9 positions match TRBD1. The CDR3 is 14 residues long. V gave up 5 bases and J gave up 5 bases; unmatched junction bases: 3. CDR1 and CDR2 from the germline V gene are SGHTA and FQGNSA. Combining the CDR3 with reference TRBV7-2 and TRBJ2-2 gives the whole variable domain GAGVSQSPSNKVTEKGKDVELRCDPISGHTALYWYRQSLGQGLEFLIYFQGNSAPDKSGLPSDRFSAERTGGSVSTLTIQRTQQEDSAVYLCASSLGQGTGELFFGEGSRLTVL.

This rearrangement joins TRBV2 to TRBJ2-2; D gene ambiguous. The V and J ends lost 2 bases and 2 bases respectively, with 6 bases between them. CDR1 is SNHLY, CDR2 FYNNEI, per germline. CDR3 length: 14 amino acids. The CDR3 nucleotides read TGTGCCAGCAGTGAACTGGCAAACACCGGGGAGCTGTTTTTT. It specifies CASSELANTGELFF.